This TCR beta chain is drawn from a study of cytomegalovirus exposure and HLA in healthy donors. Study-level findings and limits: Among the most significant clusters, several appeared linked to common viral pathogens in a later analysis.

Amplification used 60 Vbeta primers and 13 Jbeta primers. Clones were sequenced by immunoSEQ multiplex PCR, and TCRdb holds only the in-frame ones, with some missing. The sample contains roughly 150,000 clones, roughly 85% of which appear only once. With V trimmed by 0 bases and J by 2 bases, 4 bases remained unmatched. Germline lookup yields CDR1 SGDLS and CDR2 YYNGEE. The CDR3 has 15 residues. In regard to this clone: Its antigen is unknown.

The specimen sequenced was PBMCs. The V call is TRBV9, the J call TRBJ1-1; 7 nucleotides match TRBD1. This sequence was found in a boy aged 2 to 10 in good health and CMV-seronegative. The CDR3 DNA sequence: TGTGCCAGCAGCGTAGTACCAGGGGGTAACACTGAAGCTTTCTTT. Translating gives CASSVVPGGNTEAFF.